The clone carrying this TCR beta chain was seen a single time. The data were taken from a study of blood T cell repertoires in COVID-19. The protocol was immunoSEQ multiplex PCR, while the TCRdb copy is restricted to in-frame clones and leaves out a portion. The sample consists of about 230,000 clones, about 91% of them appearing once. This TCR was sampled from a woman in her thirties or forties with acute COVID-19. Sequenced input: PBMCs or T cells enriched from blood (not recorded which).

The CDR3 region is CASSQDITVQETQYF. The CDR3, as DNA: TGCGCCAGCAGCCAAGATATAACAGTTCAAGAGACCCAGTACTTC. The chain combines TRBV4-1 with TRBJ2-5; D is undetermined. Trimming stripped 0 bases from V and 2 bases from J, with 10 bases between. Per the germline V gene, CDR1 is MGHRA and CDR2 is YSYEKL. This CDR3 has 15 residues.